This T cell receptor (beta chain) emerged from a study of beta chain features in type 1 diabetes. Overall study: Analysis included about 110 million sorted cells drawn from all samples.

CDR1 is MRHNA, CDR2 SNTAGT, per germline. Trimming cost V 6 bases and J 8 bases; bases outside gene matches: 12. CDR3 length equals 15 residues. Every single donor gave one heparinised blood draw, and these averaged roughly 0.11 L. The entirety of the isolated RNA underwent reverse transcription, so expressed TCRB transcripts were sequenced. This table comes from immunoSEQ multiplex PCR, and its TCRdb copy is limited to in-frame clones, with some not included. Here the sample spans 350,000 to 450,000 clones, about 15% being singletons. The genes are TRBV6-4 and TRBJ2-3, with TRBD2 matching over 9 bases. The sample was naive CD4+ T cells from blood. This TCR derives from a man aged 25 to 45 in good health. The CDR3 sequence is CASRAEELAGRTQYF. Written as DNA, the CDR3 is TGTGCCAGCAGGGCGGAGGAACTAGCGGGCCGTACGCAGTATTTT.